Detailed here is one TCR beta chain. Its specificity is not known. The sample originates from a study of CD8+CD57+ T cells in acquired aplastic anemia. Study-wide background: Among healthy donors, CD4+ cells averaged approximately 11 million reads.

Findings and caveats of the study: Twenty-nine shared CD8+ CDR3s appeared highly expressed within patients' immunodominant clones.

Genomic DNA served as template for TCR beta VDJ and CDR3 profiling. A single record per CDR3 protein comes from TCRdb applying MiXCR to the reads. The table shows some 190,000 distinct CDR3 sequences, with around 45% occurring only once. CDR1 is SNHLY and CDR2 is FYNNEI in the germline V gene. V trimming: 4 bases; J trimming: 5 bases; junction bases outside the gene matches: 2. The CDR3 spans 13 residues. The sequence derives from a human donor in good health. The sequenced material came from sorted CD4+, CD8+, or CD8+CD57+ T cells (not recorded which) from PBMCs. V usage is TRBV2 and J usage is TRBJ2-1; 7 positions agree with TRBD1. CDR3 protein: CASSADRDNEQFF. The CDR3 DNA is TGTGCCAGCAGTGCTGACAGGGACAATGAGCAGTTCTTC.